These 27 T cell receptor beta chains came from one sample sequenced in a study of T-cell memory formation after mild COVID-19. From the 5' RACE reads, TCRdb called clonotypes with MiXCR, one entry per CDR3 protein. The data hold approximately 180,000 distinct CDR3 sequences, with roughly 16% observed a single time. Sequencing was performed on PBMCs or a T cell subset sorted from them (not recorded which). The source is an adult woman who had mild COVID-19 (a few samples of this study predate the infection). Cell type and time point are not known.

The CDR3 DNA sequence: TGTGCCAGCAGTCCCGGGACTAGCGTCACAGATACGCAGTATTTT. It specifies CASSPGTSVTDTQYF. V gene TRBV12-3 or TRBV12-4 combines with J gene TRBJ2-3, with 10 bases fitting TRBD2. The CDR3 totals 15 residues. J was trimmed by 2 bases and V by 5 bases; bases with no gene match: 4.

The rearrangement joins TRBV12-3 or TRBV12-4 to TRBJ2-3; 7 bases align to TRBD1. This CDR3 is built from 17 residues. J was trimmed by 4 bases and V by 5 bases; bases with no gene match: 15. CDR3 amino acids: CASSISHRGPTSDTQYF. The CDR3 coding sequence is TGTGCCAGCAGTATCTCTCACAGGGGACCTACGTCAGATACGCAGTATTTT.

The rearrangement links TRBV20-1 to TRBJ2-2, with TRBD2 matching over 13 bases. The CDR3 loop spans 14 amino acids. Looked up from germline, CDR1 is DFQATT and CDR2 is SNEGSKA (reference sequence). Trimming cost V 4 bases and J 7 bases; bases outside gene matches: 3. The CDR3 here is CSATGTSGIGELFF. The CDR3 DNA follows: TGCAGTGCTACTGGGACTAGCGGGATCGGGGAGCTGTTTTTT.

The chain is built from TRBV20-1 and TRBJ2-3, with D perhaps matching TRBD2 (5 bases). The CDR3 contains 15 residues. V lost 0 bases and J lost 2, with 12 bases in between. The V gene's germline CDR1 is DFQATT and CDR2 SNEGSKA (reference sequence). The CDR3 bases are TGCAGTGCTAGAGATATGGAGGTTACCACAGATACGCAGTATTTT. The encoded protein is CSARDMEVTTDTQYF.

This clonotype was recorded a few times. The CDR3 DNA follows: TGTGCCAGCAGCTCTAAGGAAAAAACCCTCCACTTT. It yields the protein CASSSKEKTLHF. The gene calls are TRBV7-9 and TRBJ1-6; no reliable D call. Trimming stripped 4 bases from V and 14 bases from J, with 12 bases between. The CDR3 is 12 residues long. CDR1 and CDR2 (germline): SEHNR, FQNEAQ (reference sequence).

This clonotype was picked up one time. The chain uses TRBV5-1 and TRBJ2-7; 9 bases are a match to TRBD1. The CDR3 spans 13 residues. The germline V gene has CDR1 SGHRS and CDR2 YFSETQ. V dropped 6 bases and J dropped 4; count of bases not matched to a gene: 5. CDR3 region: CASTSTGGYEQYF. In nucleotides, the CDR3 is TGCGCCAGCACCTCGACAGGGGGTTACGAGCAGTACTTC.

Ten or more counts support this clonotype. The CDR3 loop reads CSASVRGAGEDTQYF. For the CDR3, the DNA is TGCAGTGCTAGTGTCAGGGGGGCGGGAGAAGATACGCAGTATTTT. V and J are TRBV20-1 and TRBJ2-3; D may be TRBD1 or TRBD2 (7 bases each). From germline, CDR1 is DFQATT and CDR2 SNEGSKA (reference sequence). This CDR3 has 15 amino acids. V lost 3 bases and J lost 5, with 18 bases in between.

This clonotype was counted only a few times. The chain joins TRBV2 to TRBJ2-3; D is ambiguous. CDR1 and CDR2 from the germline V gene are SNHLY and FYNNEI. The CDR3 covers 12 residues. V lost 11 bases, J lost 6 bases, and 15 bases lay in between. The DNA for the CDR3 is TGTGCCTCACAAAGGCGTTGGGATACGCAGTATTTT. Encoded protein: CASQRRWDTQYF.

The chain is built from TRBV5-1 and TRBJ2-7; TRBD2 agrees at 7 bases. V was pared by 3 bases and J by 4 bases, with 7 bases of the junction left unmatched. Germline CDR1 and CDR2: SGHRS and YFSETQ. The CDR3 consists of 14 residues. The DNA for the CDR3 is TGCGCCAGCAGCTCCGGACTAGTGGGGTACGAGCAGTACTTC. Residues: CASSSGLVGYEQYF.

This clonotype was recorded at least ten times. The chain carries TRBV12-3 or TRBV12-4 and TRBJ2-2; possible D gene TRBD1, 5 bases. CDR3 length equals 15 residues. The V end was cut by 4 bases, the J end by 6 bases, with 15 bases between. This chain's CDR3 is CASSWVSGYPGELFF. The CDR3, as DNA: TGTGCCAGCAGTTGGGTATCAGGGTACCCCGGGGAGCTGTTTTTT.

Many counts were recorded for this clonotype. The CDR3 DNA follows: TGCGCCAGCAGCCAGGGCCAGTCCTACAATGAGCAGTTCTTC. It yields the protein CASSQGQSYNEQFF. The chain carries TRBV5-1 and TRBJ2-1, with D possibly matching TRBD1 (5 bases). CDR3 size: 14 residues. The germline V and J ends were trimmed by 4 bases and 1 base, with 9 bases remaining between them. CDR1 is SGHRS and CDR2 is YFSETQ in the germline V gene.

The rearrangement links TRBV6-1 to TRBJ2-7, with D perhaps matching TRBD2 (7 bases). Looked up from germline, CDR1 is MNHNS and CDR2 is SASEGT. Trimming cost V 5 bases and J 6 bases, with 14 bases left between them. The CDR3 consists of 13 residues. The DNA for the CDR3 is TGTGCCAGCAGTACAGGGACGGGAGGCGAGCAGTACTTC. It is translated as CASSTGTGGEQYF.

This chain joins TRBV12-3 or TRBV12-4 and TRBJ2-7; 7 bases are a match to TRBD1. V was pared by 6 bases and J by 10 bases, with 12 bases of the junction left unmatched. The length of the CDR3 is 13 residues. The CDR3 DNA reads TGTGCCAGCAGGGGGACAGCCGCTGGTCGACAGTACTTC. Encoded protein: CASRGTAAGRQYF.

This clonotype was detected only a few times. The gene calls are TRBV18 and TRBJ2-1; TRBD2 matches 7 bases. The CDR3 is made up of 15 amino acids. The germline gives CDR1 KGHSH, CDR2 LQKENI. With 0 bases clipped from V and 8 bases from J, the junction kept 7 bases outside the gene matches. The chain's CDR3 is CASSPPGLLGDEQFF. In DNA form, the CDR3 reads TGTGCCAGCTCACCACCGGGACTACTCGGCGATGAGCAGTTCTTC.

CDR3 sequence (DNA): TGTGCCAGCAGCCAAGACCTGCAGGGGGCACTCGAGCAGTACTTC. This encodes CASSQDLQGALEQYF. This rearrangement joins TRBV4-2 to TRBJ2-7; 8 positions agree with TRBD1. The V gene's germline CDR1 is LGHNA and CDR2 YNFKEQ. The CDR3 covers 15 residues. J lost 6 bases, V lost 0 bases, and 7 bases had no gene match.

The table lists this clonotype with many counts. The genes are TRBV30 and TRBJ2-7, with D unclear. Germline CDR1 GTSNPN, CDR2 SVGIG (reference sequence). Trimming took off 2 bases at V and 3 bases at J, with 8 bases between the two ends. The CDR3 runs 12 residues. The CDR3: CAWSLGFYEQYF. The CDR3, as DNA: TGTGCCTGGAGTCTCGGCTTCTACGAGCAGTACTTC.

The rearrangement joins TRBV9 to TRBJ2-3; possible D gene TRBD1, 6 bases. Germline V lookup: CDR1 SGDLS, CDR2 YYNGEE. V gave up 3 bases and J gave up 0 bases, with 14 bases separating them. The CDR3 contains 16 residues. The CDR3 loop is CASSGPQGTSTDTQYF. CDR3 DNA: TGTGCCAGCAGCGGCCCACAGGGAACTAGCACAGATACGCAGTATTTT.

There are a few counts of this clonotype. The V gene is TRBV20-1, the J gene TRBJ2-5; TRBD2 agrees at 7 bases. Per the germline V gene, CDR1 is DFQATT and CDR2 is SNEGSKA (reference sequence). Trimming removed 1 base from V and 5 bases from J; junction bases left unmatched: 7. CDR3 size: 14 residues. The CDR3 region has the DNA TGCAGTGCTAGAGGGCGGGAGTGGCAGGAGACCCAGTACTTC. Translating it yields CSARGREWQETQYF.

The genes are TRBV9 and TRBJ2-5; unclear D gene. Germline CDR1 reads SGDLS; CDR2 reads YYNGEE. The CDR3 contains 13 residues. V lost 2 bases and J lost 1, with 6 bases in between. The CDR3 DNA follows: TGTGCCAGCAGCGTCTATAGCCAAGAGACCCAGTACTTC. Translation gives CASSVYSQETQYF.

This clonotype showed up many times. The chain joins TRBV6-2 or TRBV6-3 to TRBJ2-3; no definite D call. Germline CDR1 and CDR2: MNHEY and SVGEGT. This CDR3 comprises 12 residues. Trimming removed 5 bases from V and 8 bases from J, with 11 bases in between. CDR3 in DNA: TGTGCCAGCAGTCCAGGCCAGGCTACGCAGTATTTT. Translated: CASSPGQATQYF.

The V and J genes are TRBV18 and TRBJ2-6, with 7 positions matching TRBD1. The V and J ends lost 4 bases and 0 bases, in that order; junction bases with no gene match: 6. The CDR3 consists of 17 residues. Germline CDR1 and CDR2: KGHSH and LQKENI. Here the CDR3 DNA reads TGTGCCAGCTCACTCGGACAGGCTAGCTCTGGGGCCAACGTCCTGACTTTC. This translates into CASSLGQASSGANVLTF.

The rearrangement uses TRBV5-6 and TRBJ2-7, with 12 bases that match TRBD1. The junction had 8 bases not matched to a gene; V was cut back by 2 bases and J by 5 bases. CDR1 is SGHDT, CDR2 YYEEEE, per germline. The CDR3 extends over 16 amino acids. In DNA, the CDR3 is TGTGCCAGCAGCTTACCCCCCGGGACAGGGGGCAACGAGCAGTACTTC. This gives the protein CASSLPPGTGGNEQYF. Variable domain in full (rest from reference TRBV5-6 and TRBJ2-7): DAGVTQSPTHLIKTRGQQVTLRCSPKSGHDTVSWYQQALGQGPQFIFQYYEEEERQRGNFPDRFSGHQFPNYSSELNVNALLLGDSALYLCASSLPPGTGGNEQYFGPGTRLTVT.

V is TRBV24-1 and J is TRBJ2-5, with D hard to call. The CDR3 has 14 amino acids. Germline V gives CDR1 KGHDR, CDR2 SFDVKD. The ends were cut back, 5 bases at V and 0 bases at J, with 9 bases in the middle. For the CDR3, the DNA is TGTGCCACCAGTGGGCGGTCCTACCAAGAGACCCAGTACTTC. Amino acid sequence: CATSGRSYQETQYF.

This clonotype has a count of ten or more. The V call is TRBV5-1, the J call TRBJ2-7, with TRBD2 matching 14 bases. CDR3 length equals 16 residues. The J segment lost 0 bases and the V segment lost 4 bases, leaving 3 bases of the junction unmatched. Looked up from germline, CDR1 is SGHRS and CDR2 is YFSETQ. The CDR3 loop reads CASSRGLAGDSYEQYF. The DNA of the CDR3 is TGCGCCAGCAGCCGGGGACTAGCGGGAGACTCCTACGAGCAGTACTTC.

The sample holds a few counts of this clonotype. The chain couples TRBV5-1 to TRBJ2-3, with D tentatively TRBD1 (6 bases). This CDR3 region has 14 residues. From germline, CDR1 is SGHRS and CDR2 YFSETQ. The V and J ends lost 1 base and 3 bases respectively, with 9 bases between them. This CDR3 is CASSLWGRTDTQYF. CDR3 coding DNA: TGCGCCAGCAGCTTGTGGGGGCGAACAGATACGCAGTATTTT.

The sample holds one count of this clonotype. Here the CDR3 DNA reads TGTGCCAGCCTCACCGGGACAGGGATCCCCGGGGAGCTGTTTTTT. As protein: CASLTGTGIPGELFF. This rearrangement joins TRBV2 to TRBJ2-2, with TRBD1 matching 9 bases. The CDR3 is made up of 15 amino acids. V dropped 8 bases and J dropped 6; count of bases not matched to a gene: 10. CDR1 and CDR2 (germline): SNHLY, FYNNEI.

The V call is TRBV10-3, the J call TRBJ2-1; weak D call: TRBD2 (5 bases). Trimming cost V 7 bases and J 2 bases, with 9 bases left between them. This CDR3 has 13 amino acids. Germline loops: CDR1 ENHRY, CDR2 SYGVKD. CDR3 bases: TGTGCCATCACCGAGGGAGCCTACAATGAGCAGTTCTTC. It specifies CAITEGAYNEQFF.